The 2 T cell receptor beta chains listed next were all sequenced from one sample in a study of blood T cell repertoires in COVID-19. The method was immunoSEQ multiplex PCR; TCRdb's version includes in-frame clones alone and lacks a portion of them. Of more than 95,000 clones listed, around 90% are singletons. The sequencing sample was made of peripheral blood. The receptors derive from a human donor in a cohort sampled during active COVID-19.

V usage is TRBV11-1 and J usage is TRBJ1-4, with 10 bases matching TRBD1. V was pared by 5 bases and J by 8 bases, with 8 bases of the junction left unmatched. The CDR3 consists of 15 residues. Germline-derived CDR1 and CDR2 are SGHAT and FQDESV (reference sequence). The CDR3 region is CASSVLGTGDEKLFF. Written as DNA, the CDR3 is TGTGCCAGCAGCGTCCTCGGGACAGGGGACGAAAAACTGTTTTTT. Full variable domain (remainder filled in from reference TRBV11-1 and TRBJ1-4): EAEVAQSPRYKITEKSQAVAFWCDPISGHATLYWYRQILGQGPELLVQFQDESVVDDSQLPKDRFSAERLKGVDSTLKIQPAELGDSAMYLCASSVLGTGDEKLFFGSGTQLSVL.

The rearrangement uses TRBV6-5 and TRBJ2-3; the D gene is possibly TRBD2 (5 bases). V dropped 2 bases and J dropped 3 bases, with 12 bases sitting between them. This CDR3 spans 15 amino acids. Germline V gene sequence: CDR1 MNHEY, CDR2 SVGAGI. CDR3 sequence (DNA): TGTGCCAGCAGTTACGGGTCTAGCAGGACAGATACGCAGTATTTT. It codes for CASSYGSSRTDTQYF.